This T cell receptor beta chain was retrieved from a study of blood T cell repertoires in COVID-19. As for the study in general: Whether acute or convalescent, the COVID-19 samples came from the United States, Italy and Spain. From T cells, B-cell-depleted T cells, or PBMCs came the material, which was cDNA or gDNA.

The germline gives CDR1 LGHNT, CDR2 FRNRAP. Trimming stripped 5 bases from V and 11 bases from J, with 9 bases between. The CDR3 length is 11 residues. In the source study's methods: Amplification from reference gene primers served as the basis for estimated nucleated cell counts. TCRdb's table, derived via immunoSEQ multiplex PCR, lists solely in-frame clones and lacks some. The DNA was the basis for D and trimming; V, J and clone size are from that table. Here the sample spans under 300,000 clones, about nine tenths being singletons. The gene calls are TRBV12-5 and TRBJ1-4; no clear D. This TCR came from a woman under 40 with active or convalescent COVID-19. Specimen: peripheral blood. The CDR3 loop reads CASGLSVKLFF. As DNA, the CDR3 is TGTGCTAGTGGTCTGAGCGTGAAACTGTTTTTT.